A single sample gave rise to the 19 T cell receptor beta chains below, sequenced in a study of CD8+ T cells in alopecia areata. The treatment denotes: oral pan-JAK inhibitor, 5-10 mg twice daily. cDNA reverse transcribed from extracted RNA served as the sequencing template. TCRdb's copy holds only in-frame clones and misses some; the assay was immunoSEQ multiplex PCR. The sample lists 150,000 to 200,000 clones, under 80% seen once, with approximately 1.3% in the top ten. The source material was CD4+ T cells sorted from blood, sampled around week 50, from a patient treated with tofacitinib. The receptors come from a human donor with alopecia areata.

The rearrangement links TRBV30 to TRBJ2-4, with 10 bases that match TRBD2. The CDR3 runs to 13 residues. Trimming removed 0 bases from V and 13 bases from J; junction bases left unmatched: 6. From germline, CDR1 is GTSNPN and CDR2 SVGIG (reference sequence). The CDR3 DNA follows: TGTGCCTGGAGTGTTAGCCTAGCGGGGGCCCAGTACTTC. As protein: CAWSVSLAGAQYF. Based on the CDR3 plus reference TRBV30 and TRBJ2-4, the full variable domain is SQTIHQWPATLVQPVGSPLSLECTVEGTSNPNLYWYRQAAGRGLQLLFYSVGIGQISSEVPQNLSASRPQDRQFILSSKKLLLSDSGFYLCAWSVSLAGAQYFGAGTRLSVL.

The chain combines TRBV2 with TRBJ1-2; D is perhaps TRBD1 (5 bases). This CDR3 is 12 amino acids long. Germline CDR1 is SNHLY and CDR2 is FYNNEI. V lost 2 bases and J lost 6, with 7 bases in between. CDR3 nucleotides: TGTGCCAGCAGTGAACAGGGCCATGGCTACACCTTC. Encoded protein: CASSEQGHGYTF. Complete variable domain (other parts from reference TRBV2 and TRBJ1-2): EPEVTQTPSHQVTQMGQEVILRCVPISNHLYFYWYRQILGQKVEFLVSFYNNEISEKSEIFDDQFSVERPDGSNFTLKIRSTKLEDSAMYFCASSEQGHGYTFGSGTRLTVV.

The rearrangement links TRBV30 to TRBJ1-6, with 8 positions matching TRBD1. CDR1 is GTSNPN, CDR2 SVGIG, per germline (reference sequence). After removal of 1 base from V and 13 bases from J, the junction contained 9 bases not matched to a gene. This CDR3 is built from 14 residues. CDR3 protein: CAWSGTGYLVPLHF. The DNA for the CDR3 is TGTGCCTGGAGTGGGACAGGGTACCTGGTTCCCCTCCACTTT.

The genes are TRBV2 and TRBJ2-5, with D possibly being TRBD1 (5 bases). This CDR3 contains 14 residues. Germline CDR1 is SNHLY and CDR2 is FYNNEI. Between the trimmed V and J ends, which lost 4 bases and 2 bases, there was a span of 11 bases. CDR3 bases: TGTGCCAGCAGTGCTAGGACACAACAAGAGACCCAGTACTTC. Residues: CASSARTQQETQYF.

This clone has only a few counts. This chain connects TRBV29-1 to TRBJ2-7; D possibly corresponds to TRBD1 (6 bases). Germline values: CDR1 SQVTM, CDR2 ANQGSEA. V lost 7 bases to trimming and J lost 5 bases, with 18 bases between them. The CDR3 length is 13 residues. In DNA form, the CDR3 reads TGCAGCGCCAAGACACAGGGAAGCCACGAGCAGTACTTC. It specifies CSAKTQGSHEQYF.

This clone turned up a few times. V is TRBV29-1 and J is TRBJ1-2; tentatively, D is TRBD1 (6 bases). The CDR3 consists of 15 residues. Germline CDR1 reads SQVTM; CDR2 reads ANQGSEA. The germline V and J ends were trimmed by 4 bases and 0 bases, with 15 bases remaining between them. The CDR3 coding sequence is TGCAGCGTTGGGAAGTCGGGACACTCTAACTATGGCTACACCTTC. Its protein product is CSVGKSGHSNYGYTF.

The chain is built from TRBV29-1 and TRBJ2-5, with D perhaps given as TRBD1 or TRBD2 (6 bases each). The germline V gene has CDR1 SQVTM and CDR2 ANQGSEA. The CDR3 is made up of 13 amino acids. The V end was cut by 6 bases, the J end by 5 bases, with 16 bases between. CDR3 in DNA: TGCAGCGTGGACCCGGGGGCGTGGGAGACCCAGTACTTC. Translation: CSVDPGAWETQYF.

A note on this clone: The sample carries other DNA sequences with the same CDR3. This chain connects TRBV30 to TRBJ1-1, with D maybe TRBD1 (5 bases). Germline assignment: CDR1 GTSNPN and CDR2 SVGIG (reference sequence). Trimming removed 0 bases from V and 2 bases from J, with 10 bases in between. The CDR3 has 14 residues. The CDR3 sequence is CAWSVQTANTEAFF. CDR3 coding DNA: TGTGCCTGGAGTGTACAGACAGCTAACACTGAAGCTTTCTTT.

The chain links TRBV7-8 to TRBJ1-6, with D possibly being TRBD1 (5 bases). V lost 4 bases to trimming and J lost 10 bases, with 11 bases between them. The germline CDR1 and CDR2 sequences are SGHVS and FQNEAQ. This CDR3 contains 13 residues. The chain's CDR3 is CASSSGTLSPLHF. For the CDR3, the DNA is TGTGCCAGCAGCTCCGGGACTTTATCACCCCTCCACTTT.

The V gene is TRBV7-2, the J gene TRBJ2-1; 8 positions agree with TRBD1. The junction had 7 bases not matched to a gene; V was cut back by 5 bases and J by 4 bases. CDR1 and CDR2 from the germline V gene are SGHTA and FQGNSA. The CDR3 covers 15 residues. The chain's CDR3 is CASSQGAPAYNEQFF. The CDR3 nucleotides are TGTGCCAGCAGCCAGGGGGCCCCAGCGTACAATGAGCAGTTCTTC.

This rearrangement joins TRBV9 to TRBJ1-6; D may be TRBD1 (5 bases). This CDR3 contains 14 residues. Deletions cut 5 bases from V and 7 bases from J, with 13 bases between. Germline values: CDR1 SGDLS, CDR2 YYNGEE. The CDR3 protein is CASSGGHLNSPLHF. The CDR3 DNA reads TGTGCCAGCAGTGGAGGACACCTCAATTCACCCCTCCACTTT.

V gene TRBV29-1 combines with J gene TRBJ2-2; the D is unclear. Germline lookup yields CDR1 SQVTM and CDR2 ANQGSEA. The germline V and J ends were trimmed by 6 bases and 6 bases, with 14 bases remaining between them. The CDR3 extends over 13 amino acids. Written as DNA, the CDR3 is TGCAGCGTCACTAATCAAGAAGCCGGGGAGCTGTTTTTT. This gives the protein CSVTNQEAGELFF.

The rearrangement links TRBV7-2 to TRBJ1-5; TRBD1 agrees at 8 bases. The CDR3 has 14 amino acids. CDR1 is SGHTA, CDR2 FQGNSA, per germline. The ends lost 4 bases at V and 5 bases at J; junction bases unmatched: 4. In DNA form, the CDR3 reads TGTGCCAGCAGCTGGACAGGGAAGGATCAGCCCCAGCATTTT. Residues: CASSWTGKDQPQHF.

The CDR3 DNA follows: TGCAGCGTTGGACAGGGGGTCGACTATGGCTACACCTTC. Residues: CSVGQGVDYGYTF. The genes are TRBV29-1 and TRBJ1-2; TRBD1 matches 9 bases. The length of the CDR3 is 13 residues. The V gene end was trimmed by 4 bases and the J gene end by 3 bases; junction bases not matched to a gene: 3. CDR1 is SQVTM and CDR2 is ANQGSEA in the germline V gene.

V gene TRBV4-2 combines with J gene TRBJ2-7; 7 bases agree with TRBD2. J was trimmed by 2 bases and V by 1 base; bases with no gene match: 14. The CDR3 has 18 residues. Germline V gene sequence: CDR1 LGHNA, CDR2 YNFKEQ. This chain's CDR3 is CASSQASSGRGIPYEQYF. CDR3 DNA: TGTGCCAGCAGCCAAGCTTCTTCGGGGCGGGGGATACCCTACGAGCAGTACTTC.

This clone was counted between two and nine times. The V call is TRBV25-1, the J call TRBJ1-6; 8 bases map to TRBD1. The CDR3 contains 16 residues. V was clipped by 6 bases and J by 8 bases; unmatched bases: 12. CDR1 MGHDK and CDR2 SYGVNS come from the germline V gene. CDR3 protein: CASRGDRGRNYSPLHF. CDR3 bases: TGTGCCAGCAGGGGTGACAGGGGCCGAAATTATTCACCCCTCCACTTT.

The V and J genes are TRBV30 and TRBJ1-4; D is possibly TRBD1 (5 bases). The CDR3 spans 12 residues. The germline gives CDR1 GTSNPN, CDR2 SVGIG (reference sequence). V lost 1 base, J lost 11 bases, and 11 bases lay in between. The CDR3 coding sequence is TGTGCCTGGAGTGGTCGAGGGGAGAAACTGTTTTTT. Residues: CAWSGRGEKLFF.

V usage is TRBV5-1 and J usage is TRBJ1-2; the match to TRBD1 covers 9 bases. Germline CDR1 is SGHRS and CDR2 is YFSETQ. This CDR3 comprises 15 residues. With 0 bases clipped from V and 6 bases from J, the junction kept 6 bases outside the gene matches. The CDR3 sequence: CASSLATGGLDGYTF. CDR3 sequence (DNA): TGCGCCAGCAGCTTGGCCACAGGGGGCTTGGATGGCTACACCTTC.

The chain is built from TRBV5-1 and TRBJ2-7; 10 positions match TRBD1. After removal of 4 bases from V and 3 bases from J, the junction contained 7 bases not matched to a gene. The CDR3 is made up of 15 amino acids. Germline-derived CDR1 and CDR2 are SGHRS and YFSETQ. The CDR3 coding sequence is TGCGCCAGCAGCCCCGTCGGGGACAGGGGCTACGAGCAGTACTTC. Translated, it gives CASSPVGDRGYEQYF. Supplemented by reference TRBV5-1 and TRBJ2-7, the full variable domain reads KAGVTQTPRYLIKTRGQQVTLSCSPISGHRSVSWYQQTPGQGLQFLFEYFSETQRNKGNFPGRFSGRQFSNSRSEMNVSTLELGDSALYLCASSPVGDRGYEQYFGPGTRLTVT.